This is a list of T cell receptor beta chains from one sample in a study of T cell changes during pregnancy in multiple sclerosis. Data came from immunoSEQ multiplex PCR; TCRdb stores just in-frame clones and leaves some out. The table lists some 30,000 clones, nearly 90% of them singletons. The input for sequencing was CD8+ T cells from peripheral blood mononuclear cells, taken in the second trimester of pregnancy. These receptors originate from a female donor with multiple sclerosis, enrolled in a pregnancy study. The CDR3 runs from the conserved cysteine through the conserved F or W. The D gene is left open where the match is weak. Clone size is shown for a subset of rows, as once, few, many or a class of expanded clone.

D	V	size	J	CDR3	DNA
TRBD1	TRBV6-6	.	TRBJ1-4	CASFPGQGNEKLFF	TGTGCCAGTTTCCCGGGACAGGGGAATGAAAAACTGTTTTTT
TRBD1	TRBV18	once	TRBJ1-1	CASSSTGNENTEAFF	TGTGCCAGCTCATCGACAGGGAATGAGAACACTGAAGCTTTCTTT
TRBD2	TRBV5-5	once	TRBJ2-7	CASSSTPGLAGESSYEQYF	TGTGCCAGCAGCTCGACACCGGGACTAGCGGGTGAGAGCTCCTACGAGCAGTACTTC
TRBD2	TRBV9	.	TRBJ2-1	CASSPITRVGGDYNEQFF	TGTGCCAGCAGCCCCATAACCCGAGTGGGGGGGGATTACAATGAGCAGTTCTTC
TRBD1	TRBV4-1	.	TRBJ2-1	CASSQGTGYNEQFF	TGCGCCAGCAGCCAAGGGACAGGGTACAATGAGCAGTTCTTC
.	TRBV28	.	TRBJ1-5	CASRPPGDLNQPQHF	TGTGCCAGCAGGCCCCCGGGGGACCTCAATCAGCCCCAGCATTTT
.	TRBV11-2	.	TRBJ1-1	CASSRVSDIEAFF	TGTGCCAGCAGCCGGGTGTCGGATATTGAAGCTTTCTTT
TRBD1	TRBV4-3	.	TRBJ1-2	CASSQRDRVYGYTF	TGCGCCAGCAGCCAGAGAGACAGGGTCTATGGCTACACCTTC
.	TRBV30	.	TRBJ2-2	CAWSVYVREELFF	TGTGCCTGGAGCGTATACGTTCGGGAGGAGCTGTTTTTT
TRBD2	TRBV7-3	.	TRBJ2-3	CASSILAGARSDTQYF	TGTGCCAGCAGCATACTAGCGGGAGCTAGGTCAGATACGCAGTATTTT
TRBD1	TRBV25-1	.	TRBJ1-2	CASSVQGGGYTF	TGTGCCAGCAGCGTTCAGGGGGGAGGCTACACCTTC
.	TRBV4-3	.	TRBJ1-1	CASSQDPSTEAFF	TGCGCCAGCAGCCAAGATCCGAGCACTGAAGCTTTCTTT
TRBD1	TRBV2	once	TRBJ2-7	CANDLGQGPDEQYF	TGTGCCAACGACCTGGGACAGGGTCCCGACGAGCAGTACTTC
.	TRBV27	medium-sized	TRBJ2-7	CASSFGQGSYEQYF	TGTGCCAGCAGTTTCGGGCAGGGTTCCTACGAGCAGTACTTC
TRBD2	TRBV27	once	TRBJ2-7	CASSLSSPGGRSSEQYF	TGTGCCAGCAGTTTATCGTCTCCGGGGGGGCGTTCGTCCGAGCAGTACTTC
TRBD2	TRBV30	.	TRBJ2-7	CAWSVGASGRGDEQYF	TGTGCCTGGAGTGTCGGAGCTAGCGGGAGAGGCGACGAGCAGTACTTC
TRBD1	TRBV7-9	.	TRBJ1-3	CASSPLGTGDGYTIYF	TGTGCCAGCAGCCCCCTGGGGACAGGGGATGGATACACCATATATTTT
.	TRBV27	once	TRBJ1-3	CASRDSFSGNTIYF	TGTGCCAGCAGGGACAGTTTCTCTGGAAACACCATATATTTT
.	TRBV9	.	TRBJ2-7	CASSEGGLTYEQYF	TGTGCCAGCAGCGAAGGCGGTTTAACCTACGAGCAGTACTTC
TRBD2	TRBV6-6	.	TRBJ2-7	CASSYGVAGPYEQYF	TGTGCCAGCAGTTACGGGGTAGCGGGGCCCTACGAGCAGTACTTC
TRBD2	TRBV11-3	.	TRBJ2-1	CASSLGPSGGANEQFF	TGTGCCAGCAGCTTAGGTCCTAGCGGGGGGGCAAATGAGCAGTTCTTC
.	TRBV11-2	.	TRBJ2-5	CASSPRWGQETQYF	TGTGCCAGCAGCCCACGGTGGGGGCAGGAGACCCAGTACTTC